The rows below give T cell receptor beta chains drawn from one sample of a study of T cell repertoires in cytomegalovirus infection. No antigen has been identified for these receptors. Using its own MiXCR run on the reads, TCRdb lists one record per CDR3 protein. The repertoire includes about 830,000 distinct CDR3 sequences, 30% to 35% of them detected once, and 9.5% to 15% sits in the top ten. The starting material was cultured CD8+ T cells from PBMCs, obtained from culture after CMV antigen stimulation. Receptors were obtained from a human donor in good health (CMV status not recorded). Some clones in this sample may be carry-over from other donors' samples. Each CDR3 is given with its conserved first and last residue. A D gene is named only where the DNA matches it firmly. Where a row states a size, it is once, few, many or the class of an expanded clone; other rows omit it.

TGTGCCAGCAGCCCAGGACTAGCGGGGGGCCCGAACACCGGGGAGCTGTTTTTT CASSPGLAGGPNTGELFF TRBJ2-2 TRBD2 TRBV7-6 few
TGTGCCAGCAGCGTCTACAGGGTTCCTCGCGATTACAATGAGCAGTTCTTC CASSVYRVPRDYNEQFF TRBJ2-1 . TRBV9 few
TGTGCCACCAGTGGTACAGACGGCGCAGATACGCAGTATTTT CATSGTDGADTQYF TRBJ2-3 . TRBV24-1 few
TGTGCCAGCAGTTTAGCGAATAGGGGCCAGTACTTC CASSLANRGQYF TRBJ2-5 . TRBV12-3/TRBV12-4 .
TGTGCCAGCCAGGGGCTAGCGGGGGACACCGGGGAGCTGTTTTTT CASQGLAGDTGELFF TRBJ2-2 TRBD2 TRBV7-2 few
TGCAGTGCAAAAAGTATGCTGGACGTAAGCTCTGGAAACACCATATATTTT CSAKSMLDVSSGNTIYF TRBJ1-3 . TRBV20-1 few
TGCAGTGCTAACCGCCCACCGGGCCAGACTAGCGGGGGGGCCCCCTACAATGAGCAGTTCTTC CSANRPPGQTSGGAPYNEQFF TRBJ2-1 TRBD2 TRBV20-1 .
TGTGCCAGCAGCTTAGCGGACCCCCAGATGGCTTTCTTT CASSLADPQMAFF TRBJ1-1 . TRBV7-9 many
TGTGCCAGCAGCTTCCCGGACAGGGGTGGTGAAGCTTTCTTT CASSFPDRGGEAFF TRBJ1-1 TRBD1 TRBV7-2 .
TGTGCCACCCGAGGGGAGGTTGGGTACGAGCAGTACTTC CATRGEVGYEQYF TRBJ2-7 . TRBV19 few
TGTGCCAGCACCTTTGGGGCGCTTAATTCACCCCTCCACTTT CASTFGALNSPLHF TRBJ1-6 . TRBV7-8 few
TGTGCCAGCAGCCCCAAGAGGGACACTGAAGCTTTCTTT CASSPKRDTEAFF TRBJ1-1 . TRBV7-9 many
TGTGCCAGCAGTCGCCGGGACAGGGAATTCAATGGCAATGGCTACACCTTC CASSRRDREFNGNGYTF TRBJ1-2 TRBD1 TRBV6-2/TRBV6-3 .
TGTGCCAGCAGTTTAGGGACAGGGGGTCTCACTGAAGCTTTCTTT CASSLGTGGLTEAFF TRBJ1-1 TRBD1 TRBV27 .
TGTGCCAGCAGTTTGAGGCGGGGGGGCGACGAGCAGTACTTC CASSLRRGGDEQYF TRBJ2-7 TRBD2 TRBV27 .
TGTGCCAGCAGCTTGTCAGGGGGGAAGGAGTTTTTT CASSLSGGKEFF TRBJ2-2 . TRBV7-3 .
TGTGCCAGCAGCTTACTAGGCTTCGTGTATTTT CASSLLGFVYF TRBJ2-3 . TRBV7-2 .
TGTGCCAGCAGTACTGGGTTAGGGGGTAATCAGCCCCAGCATTTT CASSTGLGGNQPQHF TRBJ1-5 . TRBV6-6 few
TGTGCCAGCAGTTTTTGGGACGGGGATGGCTACACCTTC CASSFWDGDGYTF TRBJ1-2 . TRBV27 few
TGCGCCAGCACGGGACAGGGGGCATATGGCTACACCTTC CASTGQGAYGYTF TRBJ1-2 TRBD1 TRBV4-1 .
TGTGCCAGCCAGAAGGGGGACAATTACGAGCAGTACTTC CASQKGDNYEQYF TRBJ2-7 . TRBV6-6 .
TGTGCCAGCAGCTCGGATCAAGCCTACAATGAGCAGTTCTTC CASSSDQAYNEQFF TRBJ2-1 . TRBV6-1 few
TGCAGCGTTGCGGAGGGGGATTATTCACCCCTCCACTTT CSVAEGDYSPLHF TRBJ1-6 . TRBV29-1 .
TGTGCCAGCAGTTCTACTAGCGGCCCATCCTACAATGAGCAGTTCTTC CASSSTSGPSYNEQFF TRBJ2-1 TRBD2 TRBV11-2 .
TGTGCCAGCAGCGTAGGGAAGGCCACTGAAGCTTTCTTT CASSVGKATEAFF TRBJ1-1 . TRBV9 once
TGTGCCAGCAGCGGACAGGGGCCACAGAACACCGGGGAGCTGTTTTTT CASSGQGPQNTGELFF TRBJ2-2 TRBD1 TRBV11-2 many
TGTGCCAGTAGTATACCCTCGACTAGCGGGGGGACGAGGACCGGGGAGCTGTTTTTT CASSIPSTSGGTRTGELFF TRBJ2-2 TRBD2 TRBV19 once
TGTGCCAGCAGTCAACTAATGGGGGGGAACTACGAGCAGTACTTC CASSQLMGGNYEQYF TRBJ2-7 TRBD2 TRBV6-6 .
TGTGCCAGCAGTTTTTTGGGTAGCACCGGGGAGCTGTTTTTT CASSFLGSTGELFF TRBJ2-2 . TRBV27 .
TGTGCCAGCAGCTTTGAGACTAGCGGGGCCAATGAGCAGTTCTTC CASSFETSGANEQFF TRBJ2-1 TRBD2 TRBV7-6 few
TGTGCCAGCAGCTTAAACCAGAGGCAGTTTGACCCCTATGGCTACACCTTC CASSLNQRQFDPYGYTF TRBJ1-2 . TRBV7-9 few
TGCAGTGCTAGCCCTTCACCCCTCCACTTT CSASPSPLHF TRBJ1-6 . TRBV20-1 .
TGTGCCAGCAGCTCCGGGGGCGCGAACGGCTACACCTTC CASSSGGANGYTF TRBJ1-2 . TRBV7-9 .
TGCGCCAGCAGCCGGTCGGGGTCGGGGGCCCCGTACTTC CASSRSGSGAPYF TRBJ2-5 . TRBV4-3 .
TGTGCCATCAGTGAGTGGGGGGCTAATGAAAAACTGTTTTTT CAISEWGANEKLFF TRBJ1-4 . TRBV10-3 many
TGTGCCAGCAGGGCTGAGGTTGGGGAGCAGTTCTTC CASRAEVGEQFF TRBJ2-1 . TRBV2 few
TGTGCCAGCAGCACTCCCCTAGCGGGGGGCCCCAATGAGCAGTTCTTC CASSTPLAGGPNEQFF TRBJ2-1 TRBD2 TRBV7-9 few
TGTGCCAGCAGTTTATTTGGGACAGGTCGGGGCTACACCTTC CASSLFGTGRGYTF TRBJ1-2 TRBD1 TRBV27 .
TGCGCCAGCAGCCAAACCTACGGACAGGGCCAGCAAGGGACCCAGTACTTC CASSQTYGQGQQGTQYF TRBJ2-5 TRBD1 TRBV4-1 .
TGTGCCATCAGTGGGACAGGGGGGGCCTACGAGCAGTACTTC CAISGTGGAYEQYF TRBJ2-7 TRBD1 TRBV10-3 .
TGTGCCAGCAGCTTGGCGACAAACAGGGAGACCCAGTACTTC CASSLATNRETQYF TRBJ2-5 . TRBV7-9 .
TGTGCCAGCAGCTTTTACGGACAGAACACTGAAGCTTTCTTT CASSFYGQNTEAFF TRBJ1-1 . TRBV3-1 few
TGTGCCAGCAGCTTGAGGGTTCGTGTCTCTGGAAACACCATATATTTT CASSLRVRVSGNTIYF TRBJ1-3 . TRBV5-5 .